Sequencing of this T cell receptor beta chain was carried out in a study of T-cell memory formation after mild COVID-19. This CDR3 has 16 amino acids. V lost 7 bases, J lost 9 bases, and 14 bases stayed unmatched. Only a few counts were recorded for this clonotype. One entry per CDR3 protein, called by TCRdb with MiXCR from the 5' RACE reads. Altogether about 120,000 distinct CDR3 sequences are present, approximately 15% being singletons, with the ten largest covering approximately 15%. This chain joins TRBV12-3 or TRBV12-4 and TRBJ2-1, with 11 bases fitting TRBD2. This clonotype was sampled from an adult woman who had mild COVID-19 (a few samples of this study predate the infection). Cell type and time point are not known. Sequencing used PBMCs or a T cell subset sorted from them (not recorded which). CDR3 in amino acids: CASTREPGTSGGEQFF. In DNA form, the CDR3 reads TGTGCCAGCACCCGAGAGCCGGGGACTAGCGGCGGTGAGCAGTTCTTC.